This TCR beta chain appears in the sequencing data of a study of preoperative IRX-2 immunotherapy in early breast cancer. Treatment denoted: preoperative locoregional IRX-2 cytokine immunotherapy. V shed 0 bases, J shed 4 bases, and the junction held 4 bases outside the gene matches. The CDR3 consists of 14 residues. Germline CDR1 SGHRS, CDR2 YFSETQ. Libraries were prepared by immunoSEQ multiplex PCR; TCRdb keeps only in-frame clonotypes and omits some of them. The sample yields roughly 42,000 clones, around 77% seen once. V gene TRBV5-1 combines with J gene TRBJ2-7; 7 bases agree with TRBD1. The source was tumor tissue, collected after IRX-2 immunotherapy. This clonotype was obtained from a human donor with breast cancer. CDR3 loop: CASSLGQGFYEQYF. The CDR3 bases are TGCGCCAGCAGCTTGGGACAGGGATTTTACGAGCAGTACTTC.